This T cell receptor beta chain was found in a study of blood T cells in healthy people across ages. This CDR3 comprises 16 residues. The trim removed 3 bases at V and 4 bases at J, leaving 10 bases unmatched. Per germline, CDR1 SGHRS and CDR2 YFSETQ. Through a sample-barcoded 5' primer and a J-beta primer mix, a second PCR was run for roughly 7 to 11 cycles. A template-switch adaptor that had 12 random nucleotides put a tag on each cDNA molecule. TCRdb called the 5' RACE reads again in MiXCR, with one record for every CDR3 protein. The sample holds approximately 760,000 distinct CDR3 sequences, 20% to 30% seen once. The sample was also reused in another study, on T cells of mothers and their children.

The rearrangement links TRBV5-1 to TRBJ2-7; 10 nucleotides agree with TRBD2. Sequenced material: blood. The clonotype originates from a boy aged 5-17 years in good health. The CDR3 spells CASSSLWTSGLYEQYF. The DNA for the CDR3 is TGCGCCAGCAGCTCGCTCTGGACTAGCGGCTTATACGAGCAGTACTTC.